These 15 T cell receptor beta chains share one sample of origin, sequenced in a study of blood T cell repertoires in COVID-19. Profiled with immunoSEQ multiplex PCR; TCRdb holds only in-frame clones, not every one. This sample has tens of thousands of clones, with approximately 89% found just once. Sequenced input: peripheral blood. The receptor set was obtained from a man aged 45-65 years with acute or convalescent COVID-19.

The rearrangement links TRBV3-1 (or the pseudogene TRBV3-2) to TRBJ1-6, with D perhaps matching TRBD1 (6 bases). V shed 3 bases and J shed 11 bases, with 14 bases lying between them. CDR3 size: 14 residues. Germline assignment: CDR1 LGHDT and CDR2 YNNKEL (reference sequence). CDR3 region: CASSQGRGYAPLHF. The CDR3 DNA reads TGTGCCAGCAGCCAGGGCAGGGGATATGCACCCCTCCACTTT.

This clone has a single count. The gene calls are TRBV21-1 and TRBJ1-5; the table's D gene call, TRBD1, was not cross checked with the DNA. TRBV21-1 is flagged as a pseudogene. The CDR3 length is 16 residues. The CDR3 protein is CASSTRQGESNQPQHF. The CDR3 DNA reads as TGTGCCAGCAGCACCAGACAGGGTGAAAGCAATCAGCCCCAGCATTTT.

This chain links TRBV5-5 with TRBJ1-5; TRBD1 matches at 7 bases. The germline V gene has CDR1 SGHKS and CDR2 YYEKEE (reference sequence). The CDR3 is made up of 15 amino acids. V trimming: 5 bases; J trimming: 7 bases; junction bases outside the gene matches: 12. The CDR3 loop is CASRGTGEEHQPQHF. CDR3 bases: TGTGCCAGCAGGGGAACAGGGGAGGAACACCAGCCCCAGCATTTT. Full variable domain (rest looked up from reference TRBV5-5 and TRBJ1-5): DAGVTQSPTHLIKTRGQQVTLRCSPISGHKSVSWYQQVLGQGPQFIFQYYEKEERGRGNFPDRFSARQFPNYSSELNVNALLLGDSALYLCASRGTGEEHQPQHFGDGTRLSIL.

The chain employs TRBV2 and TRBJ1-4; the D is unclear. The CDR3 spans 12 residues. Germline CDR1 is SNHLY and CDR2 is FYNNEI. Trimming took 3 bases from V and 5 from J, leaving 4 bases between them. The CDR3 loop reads CASSDSNEKLFF. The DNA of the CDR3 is TGTGCCAGCAGTGATTCGAATGAAAAACTGTTTTTT. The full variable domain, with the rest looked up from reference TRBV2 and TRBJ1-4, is EPEVTQTPSHQVTQMGQEVILRCVPISNHLYFYWYRQILGQKVEFLVSFYNNEISEKSEIFDDQFSVERPDGSNFTLKIRSTKLEDSAMYFCASSDSNEKLFFGSGTQLSVL.

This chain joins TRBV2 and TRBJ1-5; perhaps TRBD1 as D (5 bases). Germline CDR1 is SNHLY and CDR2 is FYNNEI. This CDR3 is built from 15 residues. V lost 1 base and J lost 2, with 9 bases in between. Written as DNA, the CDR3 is TGTGCCAGCAGTGAAGTGGGAGGGGGCAATCAGCCCCAGCATTTT. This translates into CASSEVGGGNQPQHF.

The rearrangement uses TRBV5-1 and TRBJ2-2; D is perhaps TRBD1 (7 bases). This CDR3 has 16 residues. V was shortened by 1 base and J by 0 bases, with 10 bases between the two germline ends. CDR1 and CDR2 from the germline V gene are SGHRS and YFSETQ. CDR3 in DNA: TGCGCCAGCAGCTTGCAGGGGGAGGCGAACACCGGGGAGCTGTTTTTT. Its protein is CASSLQGEANTGELFF.

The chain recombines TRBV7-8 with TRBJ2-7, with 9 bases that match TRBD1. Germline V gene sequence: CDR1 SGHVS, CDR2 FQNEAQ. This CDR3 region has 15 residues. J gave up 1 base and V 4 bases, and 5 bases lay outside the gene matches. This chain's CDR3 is CASSSRDRVSYEQYV. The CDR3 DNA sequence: TGTGCCAGCAGCTCCCGGGACAGGGTTTCCTACGAGCAGTACGTC.

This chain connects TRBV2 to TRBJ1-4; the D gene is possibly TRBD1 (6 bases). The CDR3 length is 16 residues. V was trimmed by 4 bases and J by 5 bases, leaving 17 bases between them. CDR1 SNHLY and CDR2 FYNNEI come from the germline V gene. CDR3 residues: CASSVSRTAMNEKLFF. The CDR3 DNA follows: TGTGCCAGCAGTGTCTCCAGGACAGCGATGAATGAAAAACTGTTTTTT.

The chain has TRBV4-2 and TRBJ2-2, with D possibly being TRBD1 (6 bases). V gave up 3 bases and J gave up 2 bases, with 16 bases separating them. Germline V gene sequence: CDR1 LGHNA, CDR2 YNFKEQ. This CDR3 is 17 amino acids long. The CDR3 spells CASSHDPRGQNTGELFF. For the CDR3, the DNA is TGTGCCAGCAGCCACGACCCCAGGGGACAAAACACCGGGGAGCTGTTTTTT.

CDR3 protein: CASSQYRGQINSPLHF. The CDR3 DNA sequence: TGTGCCAGCAGCCAGTATAGGGGACAGATTAATTCACCCCTCCACTTT. The chain uses TRBV3-1 (or the pseudogene TRBV3-2) and TRBJ1-6; TRBD1 matches at 7 bases. Germline CDR1 is LGHDT and CDR2 is YNNKEL (reference sequence). The V and J ends lost 3 bases and 6 bases, in that order; junction bases with no gene match: 8. The CDR3 covers 16 residues.

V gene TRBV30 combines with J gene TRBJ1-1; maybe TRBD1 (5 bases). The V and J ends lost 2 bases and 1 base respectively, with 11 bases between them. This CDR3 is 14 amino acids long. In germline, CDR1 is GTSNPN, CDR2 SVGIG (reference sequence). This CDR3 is CAWSFWTRNTEAFF. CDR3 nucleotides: TGTGCCTGGAGTTTTTGGACACGGAACACTGAAGCTTTCTTT.

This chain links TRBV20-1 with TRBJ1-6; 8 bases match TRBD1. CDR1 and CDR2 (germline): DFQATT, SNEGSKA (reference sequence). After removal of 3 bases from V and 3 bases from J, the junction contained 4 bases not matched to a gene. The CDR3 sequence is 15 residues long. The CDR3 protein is CSASLGQGYNSPLHF. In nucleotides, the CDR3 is TGCAGTGCTAGTTTAGGACAGGGCTATAATTCACCCCTCCACTTT.

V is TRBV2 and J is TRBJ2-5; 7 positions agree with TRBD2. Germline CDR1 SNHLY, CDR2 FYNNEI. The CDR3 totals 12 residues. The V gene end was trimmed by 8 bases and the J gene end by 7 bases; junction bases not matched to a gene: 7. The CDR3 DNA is TGTGCCAGCGGGGGGGTTGGTGGGACCCAGTACTTC. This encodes CASGGVGGTQYF.

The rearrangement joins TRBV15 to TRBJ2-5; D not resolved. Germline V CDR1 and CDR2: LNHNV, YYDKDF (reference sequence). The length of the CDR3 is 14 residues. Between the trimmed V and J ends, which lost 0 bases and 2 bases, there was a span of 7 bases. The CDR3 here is CATSRDRDQETQYF. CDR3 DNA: TGTGCCACCAGCAGAGATAGAGATCAAGAGACCCAGTACTTC.

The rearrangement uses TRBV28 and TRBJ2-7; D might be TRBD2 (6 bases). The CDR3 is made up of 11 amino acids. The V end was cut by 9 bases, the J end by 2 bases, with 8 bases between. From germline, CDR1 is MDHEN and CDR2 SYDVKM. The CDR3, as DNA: TGTGCCAGTGGAGGGGCCTACGAGCAGTACTTC. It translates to CASGGAYEQYF.